The source of this TCR beta chain is a study of identical twins. V was clipped by 4 bases and J by 5 bases; unmatched bases: 6. The CDR3 extends over 14 amino acids. CDR1 SGHAT and CDR2 FQNNGV come from the germline V gene. Only a few counts were recorded for this clonotype. TCRdb ran MiXCR on the 5' RACE reads and lists one entry per CDR3 protein. The sample comprises about 340,000 distinct CDR3 sequences, roughly 10% of which are singletons, and under 10% rests with the top ten. This chain links TRBV11-2 with TRBJ2-5; 8 bases agree with TRBD1. The sequence came from a woman aged 50 to 60 in good health. The sample comprised naive T cells sorted from blood. CDR3 in DNA: TGTGCCAGCAGCTCGGACAGGGTTGGCGAGACCCAGTACTTC. This translates into CASSSDRVGETQYF.